This T cell receptor beta chain was captured in a study of blood T cell repertoires in COVID-19. This CDR3 comprises 16 residues. The germline V gene has CDR1 MNHEY and CDR2 SMNVEV (reference sequence). Trimming took 5 bases from V and 0 from J; bases not matched to a gene: 6. Original methodology: Cell counts per sample came from amplifying reference gene primers. Assay used: immunoSEQ multiplex PCR; TCRdb lists only in-frame clones, some missing. Clone size and V and J calls were adopted from that table, with D and trimming inferred from the DNA. Of 250,000 to 300,000 clones listed, over 80% were seen once; the top ten hold roughly 1.2%.

The source material was PBMCs or T cells enriched from blood (not recorded which). The chain couples TRBV27 to TRBJ2-5; 10 nucleotides match TRBD1. The origin of this receptor is a human donor in a cohort exposed to, infected with or recovered from COVID-19 (not recorded which). The donor label of this sample is uncertain. This CDR3 reads CASSPGTGANQETQYF. The DNA of the CDR3 is TGTGCCAGCAGTCCCGGGACAGGGGCCAACCAAGAGACCCAGTACTTC.